This paragraph reports one T cell receptor (beta chain). No antigen is known for it. There are no base qualities to consult, and no much larger clone falls within one base. This entry comes from a study of blood T cell repertoires in COVID-19 (dated by TCRdb to the early 2020s). Regarding the complete study: Collaborator samples came from the United States, Italy and Spain and covered acute and convalescent phases of COVID-19. A de-identified subject ID, COVID-19 status, age in years and sex were almost always included in the sample metadata. Samples came from the ongoing ImmuneRACE study (first 160 participants) plus 1,254 subjects from 6 global collaborators. A freely available public database, intended as a resource for researchers studying the immune response to SARS-CoV-2, is where the repertoires were released. The material from the prospective study consisted of cDNA or gDNA derived from T cells, B-cell-depleted T cells, or PBMCs. Deeply sampled blood TCRbeta repertoires from subjects exposed to, actively infected with, or recovered from COVID-19 were included in the dataset. HLA class I and class II types, where available, came from metadata supplied by the sample provider rather than from assay-based typing. Results and caveats for the whole study, not just this receptor: How much clinical and demographic metadata was included differed by source and by participant, and the metadata was provided uncurated.

At one collaborating source in Seattle, patients were enrolled during active infection and were followed longitudinally through the course of disease. Each collaborating institution followed its own protocols to collect whole blood in K2EDTA tubes. For TCRbeta analysis, collaborator samples were shipped as frozen whole blood, as isolated PBMCs, or as DNA extracted from either sample type. The immunoSEQ Assay, a bias-controlled multiplex PCR, was used to amplify TCRbeta CDR3 regions from genomic DNA. For the original study's pipeline: The number of nucleated cells in each sample was estimated by amplification of reference gene primers within the assay. To quantify the absolute abundance of each unique TCRbeta CDR3 rearrangement, sequence reads were collapsed and filtered. For each sample, productive Simpson clonality was calculated by taking the square root of Simpson's diversity index across productive rearrangements. TCRdb provides this immuneACCESS table in a form limited to in-frame rearrangements. Some clones are lacking; in checked studies, under half of them reflect an unresolved V gene, and why the rest are absent is not known. V and J calls and clone size are copied from that table; D and trimming were computed from the DNA. Across this sample there are some 150,000 clones, with roughly 83% seen only once. Together, the top ten hold roughly 12% of the sample.

Sequenced sample: peripheral blood. The clonotype was recovered from a woman in her sixties or seventies with COVID-19, enrolled during active disease.

The CDR3 is CASSFTHGSNTEAFF. The nucleotide sequence is given as TGTGCCAGCAGCTTTACCCATGGCTCGAACACTGAAGCTTTCTTT. This chain is built from TRBV7-8 and TRBJ1-1; a confident D gene designation cannot be given. V and J are truncated by 3 bases and 1 base respectively, leaving an intervening sequence of 12 bases. The germline V gene yields SGHVS for CDR1 and FQNEAQ for CDR2. The cysteine opens and the phenylalanine closes a CDR3 of 15 amino acids. The only DNA kept is the CDR3, 45 bases in frame from the first base.